A single sample is the source of the 23 T cell receptor beta chains below, sequenced in a study of vaccination and CD4 T cells after COVID-19 (dated by TCRdb to the early 2020s). Receptor amplification or capture employed PCR. Sequencing relied on an Illumina iSeq 100. DNA from cultured CD4+ T cells was subjected to TCR sequencing with the Oncomine TCR Beta short-read assay at the Johns Hopkins FTIC core. TCRdb's own reprocessing of the public reads used fastp at Q25 and MiXCR and kept productive beta chains. When rows share a CDR3 protein, they turn into one entry using the most common DNA and genes. The sample table holds about 7,000 distinct CDR3 sequences, of which about a third were seen once. The ten largest make up roughly 19% of the sample. The sample's treatment or condition label, decoded: approximately nine-day PBMC culture with coronavirus spike peptide pools or control peptides (ViraFEST assay). CD4+ T cells from unexposed donors were collected before the COVID-19 pandemic (2011-2018).

No antigen has been identified for these receptors. Sample: CD4+ T cells from blood, cultured in vitro. The receptors were gathered from a human donor in good health.

This clonotype was seen a handful of times. The gene calls are TRBV6-2 or TRBV6-3 and TRBJ1-5; the D gene is possibly TRBD1 (6 bases). Germline CDR1 MNHEY, CDR2 SVGEGT. The ends were cut back, 1 base at V and 4 bases at J, with 14 bases in the middle. This CDR3 has 16 residues. The CDR3 DNA reads TGTGCCAGCAGTTACTACCACAGGGTTGGAAATCAGCCCCAGCATTTT. Its protein product is CASSYYHRVGNQPQHF.

The J gene is TRBJ2-5, the V gene TRBV20-1; 7 positions match TRBD2. The CDR3 runs to 15 residues. V shed 0 bases and J 5 bases; nucleotides not matched to a gene: 9. Germline V gene sequence: CDR1 DFQATT, CDR2 SNEGSKA (reference sequence). CDR3 sequence: CSARDQGRGSETQYF. The CDR3 DNA reads TGCAGTGCTAGAGATCAAGGGAGGGGAAGCGAGACCCAGTACTTC.

The chain is built from TRBV5-6 and TRBJ2-5; 7 bases align to TRBD1. This CDR3 has 14 amino acids. Losses at the gene ends were 3 bases for V and 3 bases for J; bases not matched to a gene: 5. From germline, CDR1 is SGHDT and CDR2 YYEEEE. The CDR3 DNA reads as TGTGCCAGCAGCTCTGACAGGGTTGAAGAGACCCAGTACTTC. Protein: CASSSDRVEETQYF.

The V call is TRBV6-1, the J call TRBJ2-1, with TRBD2 as a possible D gene (5 bases). Germline V gene data show CDR1 as MNHNS and CDR2 as SASEGT. The CDR3 is 14 residues long. Deletions cut 2 bases from V and 4 bases from J, with 9 bases between. CDR3 sequence: CASSESGRYNEQFF. The CDR3, as DNA: TGTGCCAGCAGTGAAAGTGGGAGATACAATGAGCAGTTCTTC.

This clonotype was seen once. The J gene is TRBJ1-6, the V gene TRBV19; 7 bases are a match to TRBD1. Per the germline V gene, CDR1 is LNHDA and CDR2 is SQIVND (reference sequence). With V trimmed by 5 bases and J by 0 bases, 10 bases remained unmatched. The CDR3 has 18 amino acids. Here the CDR3 reads CASSGTRDSSSYNSPLHF. The CDR3 region has the DNA TGTGCCAGTAGTGGTACAAGGGACAGCAGCTCCTATAATTCACCCCTCCACTTT.

The chain has TRBV7-8 and TRBJ1-2; 12 positions agree with TRBD1. Trimming at V came to 0 bases and at J to 3 bases, leaving 14 bases not matched to a gene. This CDR3 is built from 20 residues. Germline loops: CDR1 SGHVS, CDR2 FQNEAQ. The CDR3 DNA is TGTGCCAGCAGCTTAGCGCGATTGGGGACAGGGGGCGCACCCGACTATGGCTACACCTTC. Amino acid sequence: CASSLARLGTGGAPDYGYTF.

This clonotype was seen only a few times. The chain carries TRBV20-1 and TRBJ1-6, with D possibly being TRBD1 (6 bases). The germline CDR1 and CDR2 sequences are DFQATT and SNEGSKA (reference sequence). Trimming removed 1 base at V and 4 bases at J, with 14 bases between. This CDR3 contains 16 residues. The CDR3 protein is CSARVAGARYNSPLHF. For the CDR3, the DNA is TGCAGTGCTAGAGTCGCGGGGGCGCGGTATAATTCACCCCTCCACTTT.

The sample holds a few counts of this clonotype. The rearrangement uses TRBV6-1 and TRBJ1-1, with a possible D match to TRBD1 (6 bases). Germline CDR1 MNHNS, CDR2 SASEGT. With 9 bases removed from V and 1 base from J, the gap between germline ends came to 12 bases. CDR3 length: 13 amino acids. The CDR3 sequence: CASRNRENTEAFF. DNA of the CDR3: TGTGCCAGTCGCAACAGGGAGAACACTGAAGCTTTCTTT.

This clonotype came up a few times. This chain uses TRBV6-2 or TRBV6-3 with TRBJ1-5, with D maybe TRBD1 (5 bases). The ends were cut back, 6 bases at V and 4 bases at J, with 13 bases in the middle. Germline lookup yields CDR1 MNHEY and CDR2 SVGEGT. This CDR3 spans 14 amino acids. The CDR3 DNA is TGTGCCAGCAGGACCGGGGGGAGGAATCAGCCCCAGCATTTT. Translated, it gives CASRTGGRNQPQHF.

The chain carries TRBV4-1 and TRBJ2-3; TRBD2 is a possible D gene (6 bases). CDR3 length: 14 amino acids. Trimming removed 4 bases from V and 2 bases from J, with 10 bases in between. In germline, CDR1 is MGHRA, CDR2 YSYEKL. CDR3 DNA: TGCGCCAGCAGCCTGGGACTTGTCACAGATACGCAGTATTTT. As protein: CASSLGLVTDTQYF.

This rearrangement joins TRBV20-1 to TRBJ2-7, with D perhaps TRBD1 or TRBD2 (5 bases each). Germline CDR1 and CDR2: DFQATT and SNEGSKA (reference sequence). This CDR3 spans 15 amino acids. Trimming took 0 bases from V and 2 from J, leaving 14 bases between them. DNA of the CDR3: TGCAGTGCTAGAGATCCCAGGACGGGACCCTACGAGCAGTACTTC. Translated: CSARDPRTGPYEQYF.

The genes are TRBV5-1 and TRBJ2-1; 7 bases match TRBD2. CDR3 length: 17 residues. Per germline, CDR1 SGHRS and CDR2 YFSETQ. V trimming: 4 bases; J trimming: 3 bases; junction bases outside the gene matches: 13. The CDR3 sequence: CASSQPPSGDSYNEQFF. The DNA of the CDR3 is TGCGCCAGCAGCCAGCCCCCTAGCGGAGATAGCTACAATGAGCAGTTCTTC.

This clonotype was counted only a few times. This chain connects TRBV6-2 or TRBV6-3 to TRBJ1-6, with TRBD1 as a possible D gene (5 bases). Trimming took off 4 bases at V and 0 bases at J, with 7 bases between the two ends. The CDR3 totals 15 residues. Germline CDR1 is MNHEY and CDR2 is SVGEGT. The DNA for the CDR3 is TGTGCCAGCAGTTGGGGGATCTCCTATAATTCACCCCTCCACTTT. This translates into CASSWGISYNSPLHF.

This clonotype appeared a few times. J is TRBJ2-1 and V is TRBV6-1; the D gene is possibly TRBD1 (5 bases). Germline V CDR1 and CDR2: MNHNS, SASEGT. This CDR3 has 11 residues. Trimming took 5 bases from V and 9 from J, leaving 8 bases between them. The CDR3 region has the DNA TGTGCCAGCAGTCAGGACACTGAGCAGTTCTTC. As protein: CASSQDTEQFF.

This chain links TRBV12-3 or TRBV12-4 with TRBJ1-2; D remains unclear. V was shortened by 4 bases and J by 1 base, with 13 bases between the two germline ends. This CDR3 is built from 15 residues. In nucleotides, the CDR3 is TGTGCCAGCAGTTCCCCGGGGTATAGTAACTATGGCTACACCTTC. Translated, it gives CASSSPGYSNYGYTF.

The V and J genes are TRBV12-3 or TRBV12-4 and TRBJ2-1, with 13 bases fitting TRBD2. Trimming removed 3 bases from V and 9 bases from J; junction bases left unmatched: 11. CDR3 length: 17 amino acids. CDR3 nucleotides: TGTGCCAGCAGTTTTCGACTAGCGGGAGGTAGAACCGGTGAGCAGTTCTTC. Its translation is CASSFRLAGGRTGEQFF.

V is TRBV5-4 and J is TRBJ2-2; 8 bases match TRBD2. V shed 4 bases and J 6 bases; nucleotides not matched to a gene: 14. Germline V gene data show CDR1 as SGHNT and CDR2 as YYREEE (reference sequence). The length of the CDR3 is 17 residues. CDR3 protein: CASSPRNRGGAAGELFF. CDR3 nucleotides: TGTGCCAGCAGCCCAAGAAATCGGGGGGGGGCCGCCGGGGAGCTGTTTTTT.

V gene TRBV5-1 combines with J gene TRBJ2-5, with 7 bases matching TRBD1. CDR1 is SGHRS and CDR2 is YFSETQ in the germline V gene. CDR3 length equals 14 residues. V trimming: 1 base; J trimming: 1 base; junction bases outside the gene matches: 1. The CDR3 spells CASSLTGVQETQYF. As DNA, the CDR3 is TGCGCCAGCAGCTTGACAGGGGTCCAAGAGACCCAGTACTTC.

This rearrangement joins TRBV28 to TRBJ2-2; the D gene is possibly TRBD1 (6 bases). The CDR3 length is 14 residues. The V and J ends lost 3 bases and 7 bases respectively, with 12 bases between them. The germline gives CDR1 MDHEN, CDR2 SYDVKM. For the CDR3, the DNA is TGTGCCAGCAGTTTTCAGGGGCAGGGCGGGGAGCTGTTTTTT. Translation: CASSFQGQGGELFF.

The rearrangement links TRBV6-2 or TRBV6-3 to TRBJ2-7, with a tentative D call TRBD1 (6 bases). The length of the CDR3 is 14 residues. Between the trimmed V and J ends, which lost 5 bases and 0 bases, there was a span of 11 bases. Germline V gene sequence: CDR1 MNHEY, CDR2 SVGEGT. CDR3 sequence (DNA): TGTGCCAGCAGTAAACAGGGTGGCTCCTACGAGCAGTACTTC. It specifies CASSKQGGSYEQYF.

The rearrangement links TRBV20-1 to TRBJ1-3; TRBD1 might be the D (5 bases). V lost 3 bases and J lost 0, with 9 bases in between. The germline gives CDR1 DFQATT, CDR2 SNEGSKA (reference sequence). The CDR3 spans 14 residues. The CDR3 region has the DNA TGCAGTGCTAGCGGGGGTTACTCTGGAAACACCATATATTTT. Its protein is CSASGGYSGNTIYF.

This clonotype was observed a handful of times. The chain is built from TRBV20-1 and TRBJ2-5; D unclear. V was trimmed by 3 bases and J by 4 bases, leaving 6 bases between them. Germline V gene data show CDR1 as DFQATT and CDR2 as SNEGSKA (reference sequence). The CDR3 runs to 11 residues. The CDR3 here is CSASLGETQYF. CDR3 bases: TGCAGTGCTAGCCTCGGAGAGACCCAGTACTTC.

The rearrangement uses TRBV19 and TRBJ1-2; TRBD1 aligns across 8 bases. This CDR3 is 14 amino acids long. Trimming removed 5 bases from V and 5 bases from J; junction bases left unmatched: 7. The germline gives CDR1 LNHDA, CDR2 SQIVND (reference sequence). CDR3 amino acids: CASSSSGTGYGYTF. The CDR3 nucleotides are TGTGCCAGTAGTTCGTCCGGGACAGGTTATGGCTACACCTTC.